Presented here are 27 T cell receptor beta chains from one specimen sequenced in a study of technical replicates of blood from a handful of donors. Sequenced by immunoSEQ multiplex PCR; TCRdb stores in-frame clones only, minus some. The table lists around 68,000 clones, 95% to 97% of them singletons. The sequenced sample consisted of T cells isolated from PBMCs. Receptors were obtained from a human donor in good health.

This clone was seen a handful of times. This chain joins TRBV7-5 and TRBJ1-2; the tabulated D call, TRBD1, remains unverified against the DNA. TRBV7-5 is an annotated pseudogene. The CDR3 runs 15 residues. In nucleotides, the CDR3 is TGTGTCAGAAGCCCCCAGCAGGGGTGGAACTATGGCTACACCTTC. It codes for CVRSPQQGWNYGYTF.

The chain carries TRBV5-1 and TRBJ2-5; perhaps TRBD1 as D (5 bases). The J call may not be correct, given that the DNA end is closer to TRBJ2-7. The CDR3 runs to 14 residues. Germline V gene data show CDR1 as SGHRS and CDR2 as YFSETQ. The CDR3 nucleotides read TGCGCCAGCAGTTACAGGACAAATTCCTACGAGCAGTACTTC. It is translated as CASSYRTNSYEQYF.

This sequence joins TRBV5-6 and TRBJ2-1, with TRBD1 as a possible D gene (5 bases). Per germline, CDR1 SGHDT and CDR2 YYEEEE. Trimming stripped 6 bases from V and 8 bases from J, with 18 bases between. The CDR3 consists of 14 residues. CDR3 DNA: TGTGCCAGCACCCCCAGGACATTTAGGGATGAGCAGTTCTTC. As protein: CASTPRTFRDEQFF.

The CDR3 loop is CASSWSDFEKLFF. CDR3 bases: TGTGCCAGCAGCTGGTCAGATTTTGAAAAACTGTTTTTT. The chain joins TRBV7-9 to TRBJ1-4, with D uncertain. Germline V lookup: CDR1 SEHNR, CDR2 FQNEAQ (reference sequence). Trimming took off 4 bases at V and 7 bases at J, with 10 bases between the two ends. The length of the CDR3 is 13 residues.

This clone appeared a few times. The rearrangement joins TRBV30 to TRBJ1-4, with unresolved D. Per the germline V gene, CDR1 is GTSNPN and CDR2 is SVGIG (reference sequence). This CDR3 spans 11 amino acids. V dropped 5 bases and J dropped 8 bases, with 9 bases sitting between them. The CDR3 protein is CAWGAMEKLFF. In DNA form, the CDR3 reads TGTGCCTGGGGAGCTATGGAAAAACTGTTTTTT. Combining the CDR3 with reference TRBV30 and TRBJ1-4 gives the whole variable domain SQTIHQWPATLVQPVGSPLSLECTVEGTSNPNLYWYRQAAGRGLQLLFYSVGIGQISSEVPQNLSASRPQDRQFILSSKKLLLSDSGFYLCAWGAMEKLFFGSGTQLSVL.

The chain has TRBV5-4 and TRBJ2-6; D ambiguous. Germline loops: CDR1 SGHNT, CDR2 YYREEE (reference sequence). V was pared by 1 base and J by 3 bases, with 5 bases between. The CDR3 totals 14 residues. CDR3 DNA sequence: TGTGCCAGCAGCTTGTCAGTTGGGGCCAACGTCCTGACTTTC. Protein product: CASSLSVGANVLTF.

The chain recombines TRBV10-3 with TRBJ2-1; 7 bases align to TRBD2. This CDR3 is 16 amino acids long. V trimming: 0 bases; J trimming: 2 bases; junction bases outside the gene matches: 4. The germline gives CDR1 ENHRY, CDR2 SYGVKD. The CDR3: CAISESGGSTYNEQFF. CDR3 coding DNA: TGTGCCATCAGTGAGTCTGGCGGGAGCACCTACAATGAGCAGTTCTTC.

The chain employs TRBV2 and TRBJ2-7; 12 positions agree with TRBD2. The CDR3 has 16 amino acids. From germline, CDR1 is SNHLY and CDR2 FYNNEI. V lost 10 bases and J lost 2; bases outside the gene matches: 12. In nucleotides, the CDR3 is TGTGCCACCAAGGGACTAGCGGGCGGACCCACCTACGAGCAGTACTTC. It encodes CATKGLAGGPTYEQYF. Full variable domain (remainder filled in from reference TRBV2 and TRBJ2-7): EPEVTQTPSHQVTQMGQEVILRCVPISNHLYFYWYRQILGQKVEFLVSFYNNEISEKSEIFDDQFSVERPDGSNFTLKIRSTKLEDSAMYFCATKGLAGGPTYEQYFGPGTRLTVT.

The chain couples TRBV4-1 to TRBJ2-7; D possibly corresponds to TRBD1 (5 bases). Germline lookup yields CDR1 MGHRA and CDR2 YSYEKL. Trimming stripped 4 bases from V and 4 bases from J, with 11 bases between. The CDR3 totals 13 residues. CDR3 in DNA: TGCGCCAGCAGCCTTTCGAAGGGGTACGAGCAGTACTTC. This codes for CASSLSKGYEQYF.

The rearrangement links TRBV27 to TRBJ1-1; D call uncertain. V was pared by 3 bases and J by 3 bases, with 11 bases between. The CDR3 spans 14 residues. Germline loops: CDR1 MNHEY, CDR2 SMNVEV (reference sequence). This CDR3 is CASSFSFYDTEAFF. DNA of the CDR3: TGTGCCAGCAGTTTTAGTTTTTACGACACTGAAGCTTTCTTT.

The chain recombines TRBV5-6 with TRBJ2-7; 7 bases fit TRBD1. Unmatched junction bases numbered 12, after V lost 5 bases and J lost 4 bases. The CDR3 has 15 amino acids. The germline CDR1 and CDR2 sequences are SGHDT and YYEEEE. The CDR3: CASSSRRGLLYEQYF. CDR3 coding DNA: TGTGCCAGCAGTTCACGTAGGGGGCTCTTATACGAGCAGTACTTC.

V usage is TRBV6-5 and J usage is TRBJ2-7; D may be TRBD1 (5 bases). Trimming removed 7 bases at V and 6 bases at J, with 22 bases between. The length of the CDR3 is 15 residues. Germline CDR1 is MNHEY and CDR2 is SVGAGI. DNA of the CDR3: TGTGCCAGCATCCTAAAAAGGGGCCTAGATTGCGAGCAGTACTTC. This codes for CASILKRGLDCEQYF.

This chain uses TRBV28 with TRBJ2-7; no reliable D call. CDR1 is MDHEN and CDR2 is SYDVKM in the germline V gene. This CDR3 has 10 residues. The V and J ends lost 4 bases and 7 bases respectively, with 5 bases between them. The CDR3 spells CASSSAEQYF. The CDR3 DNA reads TGTGCCAGCAGTTCCGCGGAGCAGTACTTC.

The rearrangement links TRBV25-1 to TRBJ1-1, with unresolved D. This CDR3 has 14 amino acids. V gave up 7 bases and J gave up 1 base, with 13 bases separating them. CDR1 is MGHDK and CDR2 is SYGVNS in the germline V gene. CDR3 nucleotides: TGTGCCAGCATCTCTACGGGATGGAACACTGAAGCTTTCTTT. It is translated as CASISTGWNTEAFF.

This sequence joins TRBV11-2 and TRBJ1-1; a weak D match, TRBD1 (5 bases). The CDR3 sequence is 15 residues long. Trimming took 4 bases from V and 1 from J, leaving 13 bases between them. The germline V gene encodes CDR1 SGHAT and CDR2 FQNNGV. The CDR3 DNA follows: TGTGCCAGCAGCTCCCTCACCGGGGGGAACACTGAAGCTTTCTTT. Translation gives CASSSLTGGNTEAFF.

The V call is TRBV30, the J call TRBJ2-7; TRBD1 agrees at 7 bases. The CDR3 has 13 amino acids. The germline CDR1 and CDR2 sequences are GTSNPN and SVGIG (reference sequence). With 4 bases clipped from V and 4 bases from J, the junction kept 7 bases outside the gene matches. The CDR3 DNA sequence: TGTGCCTGGAACAGAGGGGGCGCGTACGAGCAGTACTTC. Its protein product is CAWNRGGAYEQYF.

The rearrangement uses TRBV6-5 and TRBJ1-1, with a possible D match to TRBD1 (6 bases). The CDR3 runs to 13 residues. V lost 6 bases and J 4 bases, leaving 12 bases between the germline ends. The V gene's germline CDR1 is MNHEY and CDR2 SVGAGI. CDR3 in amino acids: CASSRKQGTEAFF. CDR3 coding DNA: TGTGCCAGCAGCCGTAAACAGGGCACTGAAGCTTTCTTT.

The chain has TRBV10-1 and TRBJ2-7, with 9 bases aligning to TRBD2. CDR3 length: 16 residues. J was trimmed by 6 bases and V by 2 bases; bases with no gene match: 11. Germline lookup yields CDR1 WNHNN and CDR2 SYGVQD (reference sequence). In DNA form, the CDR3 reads TGCGCCAGCAGTGAGCTAATAGCGGGAGCTGTGGGCGAGCAGTACTTC. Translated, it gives CASSELIAGAVGEQYF.

CDR3: CASSSTGSSNQPQHF. In DNA, the CDR3 is TGTGCCAGCAGCTCAACAGGGTCCAGCAATCAGCCCCAGCATTTT. The chain recombines TRBV7-9 with TRBJ1-5; a possible D gene is TRBD1 (6 bases). Trimming cost V 4 bases and J 1 base, with 11 bases left between them. Per germline, CDR1 SEHNR and CDR2 FQNEAQ (reference sequence). The CDR3 sequence is 15 residues long.

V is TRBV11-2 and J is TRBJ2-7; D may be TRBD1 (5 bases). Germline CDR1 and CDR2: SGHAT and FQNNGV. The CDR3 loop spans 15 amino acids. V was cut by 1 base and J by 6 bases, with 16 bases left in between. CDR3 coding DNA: TGTGCCAGCAGCTTAGCCCAGGGTGGTTTTCGCGAGCAGTACTTC. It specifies CASSLAQGGFREQYF.

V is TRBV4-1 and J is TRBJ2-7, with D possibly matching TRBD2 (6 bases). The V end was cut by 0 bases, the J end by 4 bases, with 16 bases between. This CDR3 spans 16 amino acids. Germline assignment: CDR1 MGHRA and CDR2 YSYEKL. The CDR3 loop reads CASSQDPGVAGYEQYF. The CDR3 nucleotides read TGCGCCAGCAGCCAAGATCCGGGGGTAGCTGGTTACGAGCAGTACTTC.

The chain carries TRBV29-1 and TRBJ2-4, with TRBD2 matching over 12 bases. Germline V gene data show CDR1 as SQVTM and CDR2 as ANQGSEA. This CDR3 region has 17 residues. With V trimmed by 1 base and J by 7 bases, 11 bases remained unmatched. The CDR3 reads CSVEVLTSGRYGNIQYF. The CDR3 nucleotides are TGCAGCGTTGAAGTTTTGACTAGCGGGAGATATGGGAACATTCAGTACTTC.

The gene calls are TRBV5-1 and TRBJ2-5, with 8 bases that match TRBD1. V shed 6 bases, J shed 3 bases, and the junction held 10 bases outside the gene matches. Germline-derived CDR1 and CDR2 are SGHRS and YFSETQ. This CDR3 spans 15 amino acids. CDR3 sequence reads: CASNDRGSTEETQYF. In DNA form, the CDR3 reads TGCGCCAGCAACGACAGGGGTTCTACTGAAGAGACCCAGTACTTC.

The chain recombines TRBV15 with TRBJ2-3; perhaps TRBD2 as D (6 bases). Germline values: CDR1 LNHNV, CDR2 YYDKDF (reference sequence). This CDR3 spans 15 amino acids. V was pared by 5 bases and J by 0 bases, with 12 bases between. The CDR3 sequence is CATSQSGLSTDTQYF. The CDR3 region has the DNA TGTGCCACCAGCCAGAGCGGGTTGAGCACAGATACGCAGTATTTT.

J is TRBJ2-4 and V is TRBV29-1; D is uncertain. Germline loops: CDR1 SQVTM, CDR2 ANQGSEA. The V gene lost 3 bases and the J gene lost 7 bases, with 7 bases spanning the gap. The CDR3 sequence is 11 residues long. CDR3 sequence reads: CSVEENNIQYF. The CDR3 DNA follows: TGCAGCGTTGAGGAGAATAACATTCAGTACTTC.

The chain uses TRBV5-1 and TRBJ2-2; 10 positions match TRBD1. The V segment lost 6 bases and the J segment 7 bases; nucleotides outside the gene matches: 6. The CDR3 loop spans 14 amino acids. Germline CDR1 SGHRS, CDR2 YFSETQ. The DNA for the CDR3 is TGCGCCAGCAATGACAGGGGGCTGAACGGGGAGCTGTTTTTT. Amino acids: CASNDRGLNGELFF.

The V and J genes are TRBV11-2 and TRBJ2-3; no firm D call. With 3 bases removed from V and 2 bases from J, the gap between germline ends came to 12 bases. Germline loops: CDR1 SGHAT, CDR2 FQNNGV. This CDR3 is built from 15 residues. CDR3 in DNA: TGTGCCAGCAGCTTTCGAGGTCTCTTCACAGATACGCAGTATTTT. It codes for CASSFRGLFTDTQYF.